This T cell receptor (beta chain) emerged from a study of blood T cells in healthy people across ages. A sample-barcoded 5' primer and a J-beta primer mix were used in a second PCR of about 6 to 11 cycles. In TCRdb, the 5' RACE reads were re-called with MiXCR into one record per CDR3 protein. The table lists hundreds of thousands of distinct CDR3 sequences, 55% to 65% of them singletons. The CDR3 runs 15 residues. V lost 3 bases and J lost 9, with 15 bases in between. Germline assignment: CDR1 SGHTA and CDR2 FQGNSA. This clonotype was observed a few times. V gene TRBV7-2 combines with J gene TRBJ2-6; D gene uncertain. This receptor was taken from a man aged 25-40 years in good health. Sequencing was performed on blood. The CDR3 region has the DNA TGTGCCAGCAGCTTCATAGGTAGCCAGGACAACGTCCTGACTTTC. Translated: CASSFIGSQDNVLTF.